This T cell receptor (beta chain) was found in a study of T cell changes during pregnancy in multiple sclerosis. Method: immunoSEQ multiplex PCR; TCRdb's copy keeps in-frame clones and lacks some. The sample holds about 35,000 clones, roughly nine tenths seen once. With 4 bases removed from V and 4 bases from J, the gap between germline ends came to 13 bases. This CDR3 contains 14 residues. Germline lookup yields CDR1 SEHNR and CDR2 FQNEAQ (reference sequence). This clonotype was sampled from a female donor in good health, enrolled as a control in a pregnancy study. This rearrangement joins TRBV7-9 to TRBJ2-5; D is perhaps TRBD1 (7 bases). The material sequenced was CD4+ T cells from peripheral blood mononuclear cells, taken after pregnancy. CDR3 DNA: TGTGCCAGCAGCTCGCGACAGGGAGGAGAGACCCAGTACTTC. Amino acid sequence: CASSSRQGGETQYF. The complete variable domain, with remaining parts taken from reference TRBV7-9 and TRBJ2-5, reads DTGVSQNPRHKITKRGQNVTFRCDPISEHNRLYWYRQTLGQGPEFLTYFQNEAQLEKSRLLSDRFSAERPKGSFSTLEIQRTEQGDSAMYLCASSSRQGGETQYFGPGTRLLVL.